The 5 T cell receptor beta chains below come from one sample, sequenced in a study of T cells of healthy individuals. From the 5' RACE reads, TCRdb called clonotypes with MiXCR, one entry per CDR3 protein. The data contain around 63,000 distinct CDR3 sequences, around 15% of them singletons. The receptors were gathered from a human donor in good health.

The rearrangement uses TRBV28 and TRBJ2-5, with 8 bases fitting TRBD1. This CDR3 has 14 residues. CDR1 and CDR2 from the germline V gene are MDHEN and SYDVKM. J was trimmed by 5 bases and V by 5 bases; bases with no gene match: 7. CDR3 bases: TGTGCCAGCAGTCGAGACAGGGGAGGTGAGACCCAGTACTTC. As protein: CASSRDRGGETQYF.

Only a few counts were recorded for this clonotype. The rearrangement joins TRBV7-6 to TRBJ1-3; no firm D call. Trimming shortened V by 7 bases and J by 1 base, and 11 bases separated the two germline ends. Germline lookup yields CDR1 SGHVS and CDR2 FNYEAQ. The CDR3 extends over 14 amino acids. CDR3 sequence: CASKLSWSGNTIYF. The CDR3 region has the DNA TGTGCCAGCAAGCTTAGCTGGTCTGGAAACACCATATATTTT.

This clonotype was seen ten or more times. This chain connects TRBV6-5 to TRBJ1-2; D perhaps matches TRBD1 (5 bases). The germline gives CDR1 MNHEY, CDR2 SVGAGI. The CDR3 is made up of 15 amino acids. Trimming removed 4 bases at V and 2 bases at J, with 14 bases between. The CDR3 sequence is CASSFSGMGNYGYTF. The CDR3, as DNA: TGTGCCAGCAGTTTTTCAGGGATGGGGAACTATGGCTACACCTTC.

This clonotype was counted only a few times. This rearrangement joins TRBV9 to TRBJ2-4; TRBD1 agrees at 9 bases. CDR1 SGDLS and CDR2 YYNGEE come from the germline V gene. The CDR3 is 14 amino acids. Trimming removed 1 base from V and 9 bases from J; junction bases left unmatched: 5. This CDR3 is CASSVRTGVGIQYF. The CDR3 nucleotides read TGTGCCAGCAGCGTAAGGACAGGGGTTGGCATTCAGTACTTC. The full variable domain, with the rest looked up from reference TRBV9 and TRBJ2-4, is DSGVTQTPKHLITATGQRVTLRCSPRSGDLSVYWYQQSLDQGLQFLIQYYNGEERAKGNILERFSAQQFPDLHSELNLSSLELGDSALYFCASSVRTGVGIQYFGAGTRLSVL.

This clonotype was detected a few times. This sequence joins TRBV30 and TRBJ1-2, with a possible D match to TRBD1 (6 bases). The V and J ends lost 0 bases and 8 bases respectively, with 10 bases between them. The germline CDR1 and CDR2 sequences are GTSNPN and SVGIG (reference sequence). This CDR3 contains 12 residues. CDR3 coding DNA: TGTGCCTGGAGTGTAGGGGGGACAGGCTACACCTTC. This codes for CAWSVGGTGYTF.